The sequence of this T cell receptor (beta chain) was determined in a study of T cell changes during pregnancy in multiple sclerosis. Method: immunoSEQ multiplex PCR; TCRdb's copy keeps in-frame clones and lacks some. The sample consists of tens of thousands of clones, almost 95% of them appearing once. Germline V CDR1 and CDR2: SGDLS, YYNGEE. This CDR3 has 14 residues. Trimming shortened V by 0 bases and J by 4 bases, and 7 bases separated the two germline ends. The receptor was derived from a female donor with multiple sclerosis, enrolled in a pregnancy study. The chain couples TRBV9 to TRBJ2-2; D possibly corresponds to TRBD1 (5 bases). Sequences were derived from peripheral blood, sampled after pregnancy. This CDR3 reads CASSVEGLTGELFF. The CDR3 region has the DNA TGTGCCAGCAGCGTAGAGGGGCTCACCGGGGAGCTGTTTTTT.